Listed below are T cell receptor beta chains from one sample, sequenced in a study of regulatory T cells in long-lasting Graves disease. TCRdb reanalysed the multiplex PCR reads using MiXCR and keeps one entry per CDR3 protein. The table shows 300,000 to 500,000 distinct CDR3 sequences, with about a fifth occurring only once. The sequences come from peripheral blood mononuclear cells (PBMCs), collected when the disease was refractory, from a patient treated with antithyroid drugs. These receptors were collected from a female donor with Graves disease. The CDR3 runs from the conserved cysteine through the conserved F or W. A D gene is named only where the DNA matches it firmly. Clone size is given for some rows only: seen once, a few or many times, or a class if the clone is expanded.

clone_size: -; v_call: TRBV28; d_call: TRBD1; j_call: TRBJ2-2; cdr3_nt: TGTGCCAGCAGGCGACAGGGGGGAGAAGGGGAGCTGTTTTTT; cdr3_aa: CASRRQGGEGELFF
clone_size: many; v_call: TRBV28; d_call: -; j_call: TRBJ2-7; cdr3_nt: TGTGCCAGCAGCGTTACGGAGTACGAGCAGTACTTC; cdr3_aa: CASSVTEYEQYF
clone_size: -; v_call: TRBV20-1; d_call: -; j_call: TRBJ2-4; cdr3_nt: TGCAGTGCTAGGGCGGATTTAGCCAAAAACATTCAGTACTTC; cdr3_aa: CSARADLAKNIQYF
clone_size: many; v_call: TRBV6-1; d_call: TRBD1; j_call: TRBJ1-1; cdr3_nt: TGTGCCGGGGCAGGGGGCTCGGGCACTGAAGCTTTCTTT; cdr3_aa: CAGAGGSGTEAFF
clone_size: -; v_call: TRBV6-9; d_call: -; j_call: TRBJ1-2; cdr3_nt: TGTGCCAGCAGTTACTCCGCAGCCTCCAGCACCAACTATGGCTACACCTTC; cdr3_aa: CASSYSAASSTNYGYTF
clone_size: few; v_call: TRBV5-1; d_call: TRBD1; j_call: TRBJ1-2; cdr3_nt: TGCGCCAGCAGCACACGGACAGGGGAGGCGTTCTATGGCTACACCTTC; cdr3_aa: CASSTRTGEAFYGYTF
clone_size: -; v_call: TRBV24-1; d_call: -; j_call: TRBJ2-5; cdr3_nt: TGTGCCACCAGTGGAGGTCACGGGGGCCCGGGGAGGGACCAGTACTTC; cdr3_aa: CATSGGHGGPGRDQYF
clone_size: few; v_call: TRBV27; d_call: TRBD1; j_call: TRBJ1-2; cdr3_nt: TGTGCCAGCAGTCCAACAGGGGGCATATACTATGGCTACACCTTC; cdr3_aa: CASSPTGGIYYGYTF
clone_size: many; v_call: TRBV6-4; d_call: -; j_call: TRBJ1-2; cdr3_nt: TGTGCCAGCAGTGAAAAAGCTGGCTACACCTTC; cdr3_aa: CASSEKAGYTF
clone_size: many; v_call: TRBV28; d_call: -; j_call: TRBJ1-2; cdr3_nt: TGTGCCAGCACACACCGCGTGGTAGGCAGCGGCTACACCTTC; cdr3_aa: CASTHRVVGSGYTF
clone_size: few; v_call: TRBV9; d_call: -; j_call: TRBJ2-2; cdr3_nt: TGTGCCAGCAGCGTAGCTGTAACCGGGGAGCTGTTTTTT; cdr3_aa: CASSVAVTGELFF
clone_size: -; v_call: TRBV6-2/TRBV6-3; d_call: -; j_call: TRBJ2-6; cdr3_nt: TGTGCCAGCAGTTACCTCAGAGATGGGGCCAACGTCCTGACTTTC; cdr3_aa: CASSYLRDGANVLTF
clone_size: -; v_call: TRBV11-1; d_call: -; j_call: TRBJ2-3; cdr3_nt: TGTGCCAGCAGCTTGAGACCTCCCACAGATACGCAGTATTTT; cdr3_aa: CASSLRPPTDTQYF
clone_size: -; v_call: TRBV20-1; d_call: -; j_call: TRBJ2-7; cdr3_nt: TGCAGTGCTAGCACTAGCGAGCAGTACTTC; cdr3_aa: CSASTSEQYF
clone_size: -; v_call: TRBV19; d_call: -; j_call: TRBJ1-1; cdr3_nt: TGTGCCAGTAGTATGCGTAGGGGTGATGAAGCTTTCTTT; cdr3_aa: CASSMRRGDEAFF
clone_size: few; v_call: TRBV6-1; d_call: TRBD1; j_call: TRBJ2-7; cdr3_nt: TGTGCCAGCAAAGCGGCGACAGGGGGTTGGTACGAGCAGTACTTC; cdr3_aa: CASKAATGGWYEQYF
clone_size: many; v_call: TRBV29-1; d_call: TRBD1; j_call: TRBJ2-7; cdr3_nt: TGCAGCGTTGTCACCGGGACAGGGATTTACGAGCAGTACTTC; cdr3_aa: CSVVTGTGIYEQYF
clone_size: -; v_call: TRBV28; d_call: -; j_call: TRBJ2-1; cdr3_nt: TGTGCCAGTTTCTTGGGCAATGAGCAGTTCTTC; cdr3_aa: CASFLGNEQFF
clone_size: -; v_call: TRBV28; d_call: -; j_call: TRBJ2-2; cdr3_nt: TGTGCCAGCAGTTTATCCGTTGGGGGGAGCACCGGGGAGCTGTTTTTT; cdr3_aa: CASSLSVGGSTGELFF
clone_size: -; v_call: TRBV20-1; d_call: -; j_call: TRBJ2-1; cdr3_nt: TGCAGTGCTAGAGATCGCCCTTCTAATGAGCAGTTCTTC; cdr3_aa: CSARDRPSNEQFF
clone_size: few; v_call: TRBV5-6; d_call: -; j_call: TRBJ1-6; cdr3_nt: TGTGCCAGCAGCTTGGCTTCAGGGGAATCACCCCTCCACTTT; cdr3_aa: CASSLASGESPLHF
clone_size: many; v_call: TRBV28; d_call: -; j_call: TRBJ2-7; cdr3_nt: TGTGCCAGCAGCGCCCGAGTGAGTAGGTACTTC; cdr3_aa: CASSARVSRYF
clone_size: few; v_call: TRBV11-2; d_call: -; j_call: TRBJ2-2; cdr3_nt: TGTGCCAGCAGCTTAGTGGCAGGGGTCACCGGGGAGCTGTTTTTT; cdr3_aa: CASSLVAGVTGELFF
clone_size: many; v_call: TRBV7-9; d_call: TRBD1; j_call: TRBJ1-6; cdr3_nt: TGTGCCAGCAGCCTAGGCACCGGGACAGGGCACTCACCCCTCCACTTT; cdr3_aa: CASSLGTGTGHSPLHF
clone_size: many; v_call: TRBV9; d_call: -; j_call: TRBJ2-5; cdr3_nt: TGTGCCAGCAGCGTAGGTGCGCTTTCGGGAGAGACCCAGTACTTC; cdr3_aa: CASSVGALSGETQYF
clone_size: many; v_call: TRBV6-5; d_call: -; j_call: TRBJ2-5; cdr3_nt: TGTGCCAGCAGTTACAGAGGCGGTTCCCTAGCAGAAGAGACCCAGTACTTC; cdr3_aa: CASSYRGGSLAEETQYF
clone_size: few; v_call: TRBV24-1; d_call: -; j_call: TRBJ2-2; cdr3_nt: TGTGCCACCAGTGGTCCGGGAACCGGGGAGCTGTTTTTT; cdr3_aa: CATSGPGTGELFF
clone_size: many; v_call: TRBV12-5; d_call: -; j_call: TRBJ2-5; cdr3_nt: TGTGCTAGTGGTTTTAGCGAGACCCAGTACTTC; cdr3_aa: CASGFSETQYF
clone_size: -; v_call: TRBV4-3; d_call: TRBD2; j_call: TRBJ2-5; cdr3_nt: TGCGCCAGCAGCGCGGCGGGGGTGGAGACCCAGTACTTC; cdr3_aa: CASSAAGVETQYF
clone_size: -; v_call: TRBV20-1; d_call: -; j_call: TRBJ2-6; cdr3_nt: TGCAGTGCTAGTCGCAGGACCGCTGGGGCCAACGTCCTGACTTTC; cdr3_aa: CSASRRTAGANVLTF
clone_size: many; v_call: TRBV20-1; d_call: -; j_call: TRBJ2-5; cdr3_nt: TGCAGTGCAGGCACAGGGTATGGGGAGACCCAGTACTTC; cdr3_aa: CSAGTGYGETQYF
clone_size: many; v_call: TRBV30; d_call: -; j_call: TRBJ1-2; cdr3_nt: TGTGCCTGGATCCCGACCACTAACTATGGCTACACCTTC; cdr3_aa: CAWIPTTNYGYTF
clone_size: many; v_call: TRBV28; d_call: -; j_call: TRBJ1-1; cdr3_nt: TGTGCCAGCAGTTCGGGAGGCGCCCGGAGCACTGAAGCTTTCTTT; cdr3_aa: CASSSGGARSTEAFF
clone_size: many; v_call: TRBV7-2; d_call: TRBD2; j_call: TRBJ2-7; cdr3_nt: TGTGCCACCTCACCTACTAGCGGCCCCCGCGAGCAGTACTTC; cdr3_aa: CATSPTSGPREQYF
clone_size: many; v_call: TRBV20-1; d_call: TRBD2; j_call: TRBJ2-5; cdr3_nt: TGCAGTGCTAGAGACTTTCGGCTAGCGGTAAAGGAGACCCAGTACTTC; cdr3_aa: CSARDFRLAVKETQYF
clone_size: -; v_call: TRBV20-1; d_call: -; j_call: TRBJ1-6; cdr3_nt: TGCAGTGCTAGAGTTCCGTCGGGAGATTCACCCCTCCACTTT; cdr3_aa: CSARVPSGDSPLHF
clone_size: many; v_call: TRBV3-1; d_call: TRBD2; j_call: TRBJ2-2; cdr3_nt: TGTGCCAGCAGAAGCGGGACCACCGGGGAGCTGTTTTTT; cdr3_aa: CASRSGTTGELFF
clone_size: -; v_call: TRBV20-1; d_call: -; j_call: TRBJ1-6; cdr3_nt: TGCAGTGCTAGAGAACTGGGCCTCGGCAATGGTTCACCCCTCCACTTT; cdr3_aa: CSARELGLGNGSPLHF
clone_size: few; v_call: TRBV20-1; d_call: -; j_call: TRBJ2-7; cdr3_nt: TGCAGTGCTAGAGCCGACAGCTCCTACGAGCAGTACTTC; cdr3_aa: CSARADSSYEQYF
clone_size: -; v_call: TRBV20-1; d_call: -; j_call: TRBJ1-1; cdr3_nt: TGCAGTGCCACCGGGACGACGTTTATGATGATGAACACTGAAGCTTTCTTT; cdr3_aa: CSATGTTFMMMNTEAFF
clone_size: -; v_call: TRBV19; d_call: -; j_call: TRBJ1-1; cdr3_nt: TGTGCCAGTAGTATATTTTGGGGATCTGAAGCTTTCTTT; cdr3_aa: CASSIFWGSEAFF
clone_size: -; v_call: TRBV7-2; d_call: -; j_call: TRBJ1-3; cdr3_nt: TGTGCCAGCAGCTTAGTGGTAGAGGCTGGAAACACCATATATTTT; cdr3_aa: CASSLVVEAGNTIYF
clone_size: few; v_call: TRBV11-1; d_call: -; j_call: TRBJ2-1; cdr3_nt: TGTGCCAGCAGCTTAGTCGGTCGCTCCTACAATGAGCAGTTCTTC; cdr3_aa: CASSLVGRSYNEQFF
clone_size: -; v_call: TRBV5-1; d_call: -; j_call: TRBJ2-7; cdr3_nt: TGCGCCAGCAGCCCAAGGTTACCATCATCCTACGAGCAGTACTTC; cdr3_aa: CASSPRLPSSYEQYF
clone_size: few; v_call: TRBV6-5; d_call: -; j_call: TRBJ1-1; cdr3_nt: TGTGCCAGCAGTTCTAGACTCAGTATGAACACTGAAGCTTTCTTT; cdr3_aa: CASSSRLSMNTEAFF
clone_size: many; v_call: TRBV7-2; d_call: TRBD2; j_call: TRBJ2-5; cdr3_nt: TGTGCCAGCAGCTTAGGACTAGCGGGAGAGACCCAGTACTTC; cdr3_aa: CASSLGLAGETQYF
clone_size: -; v_call: TRBV7-8; d_call: -; j_call: TRBJ2-3; cdr3_nt: TGTGCCAGCAGCTTATACGGTTCAGATACGCAGTATTTT; cdr3_aa: CASSLYGSDTQYF
clone_size: -; v_call: TRBV9; d_call: -; j_call: TRBJ1-2; cdr3_nt: TGTGCCAGCAGCCCCCGGGGGGGCGCTTCGGGCTACACCTTC; cdr3_aa: CASSPRGGASGYTF
clone_size: few; v_call: TRBV4-3; d_call: -; j_call: TRBJ2-7; cdr3_nt: TGCGCCAGCAGCCAAGATAGAGAATTCTACGAGCAGTACTTC; cdr3_aa: CASSQDREFYEQYF
clone_size: few; v_call: TRBV25-1; d_call: -; j_call: TRBJ1-1; cdr3_nt: TGTGCCAGCAGTGTTGCCCCGAACACTGAAGCTTTCTTT; cdr3_aa: CASSVAPNTEAFF